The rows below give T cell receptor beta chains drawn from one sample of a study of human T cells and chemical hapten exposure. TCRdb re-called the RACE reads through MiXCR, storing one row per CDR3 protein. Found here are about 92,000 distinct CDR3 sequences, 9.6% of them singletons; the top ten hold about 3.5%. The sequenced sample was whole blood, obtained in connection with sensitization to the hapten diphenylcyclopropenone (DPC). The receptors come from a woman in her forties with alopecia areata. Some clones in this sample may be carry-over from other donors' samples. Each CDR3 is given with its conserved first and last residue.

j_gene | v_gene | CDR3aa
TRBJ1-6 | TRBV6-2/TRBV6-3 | CASSDGGADNSPLHF
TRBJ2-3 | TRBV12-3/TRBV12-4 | CASSLRNTNTDTQYF
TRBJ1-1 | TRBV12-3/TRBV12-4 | CASSLARGSQGPTEAFF
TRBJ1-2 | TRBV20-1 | CSDDSALGGYTF
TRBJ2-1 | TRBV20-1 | CSAAVSGNEQFF
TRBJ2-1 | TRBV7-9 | CASSLAEGSNEQFF
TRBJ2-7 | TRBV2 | CASRTGLAGGEQYF
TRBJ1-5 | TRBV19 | CASSMGFVDPLTQPQHF
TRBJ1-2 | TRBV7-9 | CASSLEWGEGGPTF
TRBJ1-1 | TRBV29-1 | CSVEHGEAFF
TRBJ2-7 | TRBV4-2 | CASSQDTPQLATIYEQYF
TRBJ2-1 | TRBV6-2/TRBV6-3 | CASSKPQELHNEQFF
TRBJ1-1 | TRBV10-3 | CAVSRDRMNTEAFF
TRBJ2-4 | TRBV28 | CASSFGISANIQYF
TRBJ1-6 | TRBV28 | CASSQGQGFNSPLHF
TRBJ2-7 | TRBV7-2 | CASSFTGVEQYF
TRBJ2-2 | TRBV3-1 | CASSVLAGGSVTGELFF
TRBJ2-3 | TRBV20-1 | CSAKLAGIDTQYF
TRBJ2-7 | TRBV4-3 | CASSQRGTRSSYEQYF
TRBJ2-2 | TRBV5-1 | CASSTGLASTGELFF
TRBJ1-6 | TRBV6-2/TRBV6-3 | CASSPGDNYNSPLHF
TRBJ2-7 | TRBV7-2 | CASSFQTGGPYEQYF
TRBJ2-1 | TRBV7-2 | CASSLEAGGRHEQFF
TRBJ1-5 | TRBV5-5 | CASSQVAGGVNQPQHF
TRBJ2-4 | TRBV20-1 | CSARLAGGILVAKNIQYF
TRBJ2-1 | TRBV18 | CASSPPGGPYNEQFF
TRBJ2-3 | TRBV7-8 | CASSLLGGRRLLLTDTQYF
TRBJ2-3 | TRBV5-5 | CASSLSIRTDTQYF
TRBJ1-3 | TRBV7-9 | CASSSDRAANTIYF
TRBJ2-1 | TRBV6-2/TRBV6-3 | CASSYRTSSNEQFF
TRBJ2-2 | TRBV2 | CASSVEGQGVGTGELFF
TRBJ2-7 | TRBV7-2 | CASSSASGGRNEQYF
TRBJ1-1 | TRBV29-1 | CSVAVPNTEAFF
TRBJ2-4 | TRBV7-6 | CASSLTRVKNIQYF
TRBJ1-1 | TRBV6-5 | CASSPDLWNTEAFF
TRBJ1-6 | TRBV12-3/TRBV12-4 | CASSLQGPYNSPLHF
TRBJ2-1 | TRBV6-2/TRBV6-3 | CASRTEVAQFF
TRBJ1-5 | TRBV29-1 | CSVREGFSNQPQHF
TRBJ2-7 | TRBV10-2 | CASAYPGQGVEQYF